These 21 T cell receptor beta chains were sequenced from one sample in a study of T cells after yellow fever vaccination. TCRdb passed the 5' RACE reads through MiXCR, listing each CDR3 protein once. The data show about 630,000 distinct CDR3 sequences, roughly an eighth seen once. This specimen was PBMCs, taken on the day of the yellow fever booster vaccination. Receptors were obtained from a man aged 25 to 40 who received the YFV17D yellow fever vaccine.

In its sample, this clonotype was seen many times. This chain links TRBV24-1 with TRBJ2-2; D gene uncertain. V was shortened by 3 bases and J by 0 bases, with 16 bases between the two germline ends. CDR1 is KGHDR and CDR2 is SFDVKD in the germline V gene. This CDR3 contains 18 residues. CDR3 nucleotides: TGTGCCACCAGTGATCCCCACGGCCCCGACTCGAACACCGGGGAGCTGTTTTTT. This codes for CATSDPHGPDSNTGELFF.

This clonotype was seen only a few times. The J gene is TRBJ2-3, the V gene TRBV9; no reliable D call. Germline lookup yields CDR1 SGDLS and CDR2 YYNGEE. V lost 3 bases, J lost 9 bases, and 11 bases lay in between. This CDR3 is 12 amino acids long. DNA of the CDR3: TGTGCCAGCAGCGAGCCCAGTGCCACGCAGTATTTT. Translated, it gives CASSEPSATQYF. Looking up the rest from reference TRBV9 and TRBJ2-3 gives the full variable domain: DSGVTQTPKHLITATGQRVTLRCSPRSGDLSVYWYQQSLDQGLQFLIQYYNGEERAKGNILERFSAQQFPDLHSELNLSSLELGDSALYFCASSEPSATQYFGPGTRLTVL.

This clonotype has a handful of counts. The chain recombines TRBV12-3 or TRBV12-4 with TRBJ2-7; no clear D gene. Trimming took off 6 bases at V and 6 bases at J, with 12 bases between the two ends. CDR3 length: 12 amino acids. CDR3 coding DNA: TGTGCCAGCAGCCGGAACATTCTCGAGCAGTACTTC. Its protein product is CASSRNILEQYF.

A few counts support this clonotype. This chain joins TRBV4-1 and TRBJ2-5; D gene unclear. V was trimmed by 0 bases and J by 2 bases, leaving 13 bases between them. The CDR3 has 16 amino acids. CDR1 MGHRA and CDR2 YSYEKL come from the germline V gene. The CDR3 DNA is TGCGCCAGCAGCCAAGAGGGTATTTGGAAGCAAGAGACCCAGTACTTC. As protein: CASSQEGIWKQETQYF.

The CDR3: CFADRASGQETQYF. The CDR3 region has the DNA TGCTTCGCTGACCGGGCTTCGGGCCAAGAGACCCAGTACTTC. This chain links TRBV20-1 with TRBJ2-5; D unclear. Germline CDR1 DFQATT, CDR2 SNEGSKA (reference sequence). The CDR3 is 14 residues long.

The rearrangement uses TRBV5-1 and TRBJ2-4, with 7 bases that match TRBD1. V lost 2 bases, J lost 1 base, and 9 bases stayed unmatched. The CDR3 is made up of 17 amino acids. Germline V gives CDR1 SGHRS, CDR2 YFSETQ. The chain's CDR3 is CASSFGDSYNAKNIQYF. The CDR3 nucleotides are TGCGCCAGCAGCTTCGGGGACAGTTACAACGCCAAAAACATTCAGTACTTC.

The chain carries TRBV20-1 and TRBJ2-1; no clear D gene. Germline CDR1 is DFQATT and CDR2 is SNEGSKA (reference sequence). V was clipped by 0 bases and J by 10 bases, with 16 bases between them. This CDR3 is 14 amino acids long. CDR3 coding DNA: TGCAGTGCTAGAGATTCCCCCACTCGACTGGAGCAGTTCTTC. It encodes CSARDSPTRLEQFF.

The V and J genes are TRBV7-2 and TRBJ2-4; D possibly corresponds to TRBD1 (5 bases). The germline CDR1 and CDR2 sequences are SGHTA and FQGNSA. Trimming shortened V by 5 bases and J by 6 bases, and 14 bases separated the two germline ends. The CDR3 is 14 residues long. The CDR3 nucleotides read TGTGCCAGCAGCCATGGCTCGCAGGGAAACATTCAGTACTTC. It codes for CASSHGSQGNIQYF.

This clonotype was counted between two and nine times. CDR3 nucleotide sequence: TGTGCCAGCAGCCCGGGCCTCGTTAAAGGCTACACCTTC. Translating gives CASSPGLVKGYTF. The gene calls are TRBV2 and TRBJ1-2, with D unresolved. The V gene lost 6 bases and the J gene lost 8 bases, with 16 bases spanning the gap. The CDR3 runs 13 residues. Germline CDR1 SNHLY, CDR2 FYNNEI.

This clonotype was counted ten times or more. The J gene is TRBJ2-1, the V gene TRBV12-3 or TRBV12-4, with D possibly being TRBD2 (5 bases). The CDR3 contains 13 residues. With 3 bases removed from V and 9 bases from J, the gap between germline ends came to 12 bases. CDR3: CASSLRGLGEQFF. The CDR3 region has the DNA TGTGCCAGCAGTTTGAGAGGGTTGGGTGAGCAGTTCTTC.

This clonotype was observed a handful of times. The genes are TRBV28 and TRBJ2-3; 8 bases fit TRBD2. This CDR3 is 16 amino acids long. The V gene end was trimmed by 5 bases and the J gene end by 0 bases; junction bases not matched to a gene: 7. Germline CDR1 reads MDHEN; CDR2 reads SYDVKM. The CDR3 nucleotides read TGTGCCAGCAGTGGCCTACTAGCGGTGAGCACAGATACGCAGTATTTT. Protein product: CASSGLLAVSTDTQYF.

In DNA form, the CDR3 reads TGCAGTGCTAGAGTTAGCAATGAGCAGTTCTTC. Protein: CSARVSNEQFF. The V gene is TRBV20-1, the J gene TRBJ2-1, with D unclear. Trimming removed 1 base at V and 6 bases at J, with 4 bases between. The CDR3 contains 11 residues. The germline gives CDR1 DFQATT, CDR2 SNEGSKA (reference sequence).

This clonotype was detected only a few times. The CDR3: CASSYSRQVRQPQHF. The CDR3 nucleotides are TGTGCCAGCAGTTACTCGCGACAGGTGCGTCAGCCCCAGCATTTT. This chain connects TRBV6-2 or TRBV6-3 to TRBJ1-5; a possible D gene is TRBD1 (6 bases). CDR1 and CDR2 (germline): MNHEY, SVGEGT. This CDR3 has 15 amino acids. V gave up 0 bases and J gave up 6 bases, with 12 bases separating them.

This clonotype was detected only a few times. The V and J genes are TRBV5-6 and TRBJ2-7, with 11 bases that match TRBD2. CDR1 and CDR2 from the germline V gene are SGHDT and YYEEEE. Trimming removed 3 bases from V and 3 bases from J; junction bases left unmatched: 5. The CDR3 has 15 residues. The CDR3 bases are TGTGCCAGCAGCTCGCTAGCGGGAGGACTCTACGAGCAGTACTTC. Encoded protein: CASSSLAGGLYEQYF.

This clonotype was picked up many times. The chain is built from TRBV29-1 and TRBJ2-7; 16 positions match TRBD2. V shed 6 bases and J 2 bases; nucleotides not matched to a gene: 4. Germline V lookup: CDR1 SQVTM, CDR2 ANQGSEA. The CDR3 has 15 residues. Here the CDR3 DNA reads TGCAGCGTAGGGACTAGCGGGAGGGGTCCCTACGAGCAGTACTTC. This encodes CSVGTSGRGPYEQYF.

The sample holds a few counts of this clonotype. The DNA of the CDR3 is TGTGCCAGCAGCCAAGACTTGAACAGGGCTATCTACGAGCAGTACTTC. Its translation is CASSQDLNRAIYEQYF. The V gene is TRBV14, the J gene TRBJ2-7; D is possibly TRBD1 (6 bases). The V end lost 0 bases, the J end lost 3 bases, and 15 bases lay between the germline ends. Germline assignment: CDR1 SGHDN and CDR2 FVKESK. The CDR3 runs to 16 residues.

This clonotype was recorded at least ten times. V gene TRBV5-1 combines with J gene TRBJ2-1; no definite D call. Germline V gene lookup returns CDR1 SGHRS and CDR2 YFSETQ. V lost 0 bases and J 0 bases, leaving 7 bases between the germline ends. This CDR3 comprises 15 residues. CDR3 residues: CASSLGPSSYNEQFF. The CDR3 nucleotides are TGCGCCAGCAGCTTGGGGCCTAGCTCCTACAATGAGCAGTTCTTC.

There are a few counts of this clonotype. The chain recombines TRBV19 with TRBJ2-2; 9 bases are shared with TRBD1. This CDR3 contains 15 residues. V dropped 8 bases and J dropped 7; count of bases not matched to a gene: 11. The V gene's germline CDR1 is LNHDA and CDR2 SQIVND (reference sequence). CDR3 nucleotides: TGTGCCAGTTTTCTACGGACAGGGGTGAACGGGGAGCTGTTTTTT. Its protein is CASFLRTGVNGELFF.

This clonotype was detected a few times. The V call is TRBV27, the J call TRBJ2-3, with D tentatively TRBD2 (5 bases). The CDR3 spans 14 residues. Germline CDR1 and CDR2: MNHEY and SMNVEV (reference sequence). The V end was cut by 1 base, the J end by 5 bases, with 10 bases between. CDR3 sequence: CASSLWQAGDTQYF. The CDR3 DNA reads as TGTGCCAGCAGTTTATGGCAGGCGGGAGATACGCAGTATTTT.

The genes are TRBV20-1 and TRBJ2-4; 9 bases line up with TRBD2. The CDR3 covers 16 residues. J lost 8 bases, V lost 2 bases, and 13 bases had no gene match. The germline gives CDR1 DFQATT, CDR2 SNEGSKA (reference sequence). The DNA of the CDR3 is TGCAGTGCTAGAAGCCTTGTGCTAGCGGGAACTGACATTCAGTACTTC. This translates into CSARSLVLAGTDIQYF.

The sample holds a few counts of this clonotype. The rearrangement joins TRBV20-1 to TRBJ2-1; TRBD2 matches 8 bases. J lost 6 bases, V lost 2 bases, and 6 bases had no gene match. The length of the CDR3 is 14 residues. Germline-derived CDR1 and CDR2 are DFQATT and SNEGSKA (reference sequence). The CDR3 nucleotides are TGCAGTGCTAGAAATAGCGGGAAGGGCAATGAGCAGTTCTTC. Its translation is CSARNSGKGNEQFF.